This TCR beta chain was captured in a study of read filtering for tumor transcriptome and immune sequencing. Study overall: Among patients, under 20 were male and around 14 female, aged roughly 45 to 80 (mean roughly 63).

This library used 300 to 450 ng RNA and molecular barcoded adaptors spanning alpha/delta and beta/gamma chains. TCRdb ran MiXCR on the reads and lists one entry per CDR3 protein. The sample yields tens of thousands of distinct CDR3 sequences, approximately 18% seen once. CDR1 and CDR2 from the germline V gene are DFQATT and SNEGSKA (reference sequence). The length of the CDR3 is 18 residues. Notes on the study in general: The CD138-negative fraction was mixed bone marrow immune cells, not pure T cells. Compared with RNA-seq, IR-seq gave much higher clonotype depth and reliability.

In its sample, this clonotype is medium-sized (0.01 to 0.1%). Its matching antigen is unknown. The rearrangement links TRBV20-1 to TRBJ2-1, with 14 bases lining up with TRBD2. Sequenced sample: a population of CD138-negative cells sorted from bone marrow. This sequence originates from a donor at least 40 years old with multiple myeloma. CDR3 sequence: CAATVGRPGLAGDNEQFF. DNA of the CDR3: TGCGCCGCGACAGTTGGGAGGCCGGGACTAGCGGGGGACAATGAGCAGTTCTTC.